This TCR beta chain comes out of a study of identical twins. This clonotype appeared many times. Everyone who gave samples was a healthy Caucasian. Germline lookup yields CDR1 LGHNA and CDR2 YSLEER. The CDR3 has 16 amino acids. V was clipped by 2 bases and J by 7 bases; unmatched bases: 8. Template switching, a step in the protocol, added a universal primer site, and cDNA carried unique molecular identifiers. TCRdb called the 5' RACE reads again in MiXCR, with one record for every CDR3 protein. This sample has 410,000 or so distinct CDR3 sequences, with around 18% found just once. This clonotype originated in a man aged 45-60 years in good health. The material sequenced was naive T cells sorted from blood. V is TRBV4-3 and J is TRBJ2-2, with 9 bases that match TRBD2. Here the CDR3 DNA reads TGCGCCAGCAGCCAATCTGCTAGCGGGATAAGCGGGGAGCTGTTTTTT. Protein: CASSQSASGISGELFF.